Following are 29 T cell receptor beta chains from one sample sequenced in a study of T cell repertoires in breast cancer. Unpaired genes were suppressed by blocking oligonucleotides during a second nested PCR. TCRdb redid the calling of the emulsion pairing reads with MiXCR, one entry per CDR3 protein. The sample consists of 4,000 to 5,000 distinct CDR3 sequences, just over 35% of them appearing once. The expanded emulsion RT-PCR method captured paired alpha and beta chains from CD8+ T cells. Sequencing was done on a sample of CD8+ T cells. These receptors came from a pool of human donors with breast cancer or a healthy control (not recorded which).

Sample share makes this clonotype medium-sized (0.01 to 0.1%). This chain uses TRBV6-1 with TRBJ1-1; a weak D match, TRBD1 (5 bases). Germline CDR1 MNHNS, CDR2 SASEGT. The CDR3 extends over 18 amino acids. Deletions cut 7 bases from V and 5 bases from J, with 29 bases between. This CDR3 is CASIKLPTGPLISTEAFF. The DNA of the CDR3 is TGTGCCAGCATTAAATTACCTACGGGGCCTCTGATTTCAACTGAAGCTTTCTTT.

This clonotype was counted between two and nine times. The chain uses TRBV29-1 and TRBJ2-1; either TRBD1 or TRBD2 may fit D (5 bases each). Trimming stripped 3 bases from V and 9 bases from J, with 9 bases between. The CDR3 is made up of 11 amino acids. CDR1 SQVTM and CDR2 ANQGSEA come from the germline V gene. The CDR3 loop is CSVDREREQFF. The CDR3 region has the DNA TGCAGCGTTGACAGGGAGCGTGAGCAGTTCTTC.

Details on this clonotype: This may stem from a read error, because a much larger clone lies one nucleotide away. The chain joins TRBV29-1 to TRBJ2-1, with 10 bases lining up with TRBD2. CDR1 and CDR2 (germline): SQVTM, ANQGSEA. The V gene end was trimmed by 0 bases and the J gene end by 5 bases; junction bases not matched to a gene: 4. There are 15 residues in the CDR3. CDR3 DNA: TGCAGCGTTGAAGAAGCGGGAGGGTGCCACAATGAGCAGTTCTTC. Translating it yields CSVEEAGGCHNEQFF.

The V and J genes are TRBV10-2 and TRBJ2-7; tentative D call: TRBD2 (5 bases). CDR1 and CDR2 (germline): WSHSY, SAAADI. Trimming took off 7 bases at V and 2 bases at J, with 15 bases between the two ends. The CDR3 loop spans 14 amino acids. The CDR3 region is CASKTGEGTYEQYF. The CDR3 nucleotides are TGCGCCAGCAAGACCGGGGAAGGGACCTACGAGCAGTACTTC.

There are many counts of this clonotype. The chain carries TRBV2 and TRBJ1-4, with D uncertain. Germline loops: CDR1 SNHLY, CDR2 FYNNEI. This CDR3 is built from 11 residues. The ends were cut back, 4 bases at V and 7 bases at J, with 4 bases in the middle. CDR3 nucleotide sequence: TGTGCCAGCAGTGTGGGTGAAAAACTGTTTTTT. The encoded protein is CASSVGEKLFF. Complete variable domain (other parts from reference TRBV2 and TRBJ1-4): EPEVTQTPSHQVTQMGQEVILRCVPISNHLYFYWYRQILGQKVEFLVSFYNNEISEKSEIFDDQFSVERPDGSNFTLKIRSTKLEDSAMYFCASSVGEKLFFGSGTQLSVL.

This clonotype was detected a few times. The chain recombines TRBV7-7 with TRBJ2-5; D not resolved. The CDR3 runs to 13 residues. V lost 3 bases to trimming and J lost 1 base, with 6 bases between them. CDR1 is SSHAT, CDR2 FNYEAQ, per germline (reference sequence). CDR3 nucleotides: TGTGCCAGCAGCTTGATGGGCCAAGAGACCCAGTACTTC. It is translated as CASSLMGQETQYF.

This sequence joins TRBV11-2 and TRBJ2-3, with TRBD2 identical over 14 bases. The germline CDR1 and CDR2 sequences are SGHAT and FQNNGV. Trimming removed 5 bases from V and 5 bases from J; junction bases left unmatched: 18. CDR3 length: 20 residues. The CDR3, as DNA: TGTGCCAGCAGCAGAAAGACTAGCGGGGGGGCCTGGACTGGTGGAGATACGCAGTATTTT. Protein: CASSRKTSGGAWTGGDTQYF.

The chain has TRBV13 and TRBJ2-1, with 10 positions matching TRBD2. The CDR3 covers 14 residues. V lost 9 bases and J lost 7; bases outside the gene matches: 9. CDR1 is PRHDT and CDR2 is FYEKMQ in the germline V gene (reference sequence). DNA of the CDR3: TGTGCCAGTCGCCTAGCGGGAGAGTATAATGAGCAGTTCTTC. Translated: CASRLAGEYNEQFF.

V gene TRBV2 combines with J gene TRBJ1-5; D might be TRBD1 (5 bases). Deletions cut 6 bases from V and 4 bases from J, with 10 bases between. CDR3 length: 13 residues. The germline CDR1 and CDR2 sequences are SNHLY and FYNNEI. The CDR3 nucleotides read TGTGCCAGCAGCCCGGGACTGAATCAGCCCCAGCATTTT. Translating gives CASSPGLNQPQHF.

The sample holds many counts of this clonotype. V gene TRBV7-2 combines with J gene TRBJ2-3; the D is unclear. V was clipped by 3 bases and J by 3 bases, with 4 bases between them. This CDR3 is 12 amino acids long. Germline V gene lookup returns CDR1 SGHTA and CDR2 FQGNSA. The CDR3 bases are TGTGCCAGCAGCTTTGTGACAGATACGCAGTATTTT. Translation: CASSFVTDTQYF.

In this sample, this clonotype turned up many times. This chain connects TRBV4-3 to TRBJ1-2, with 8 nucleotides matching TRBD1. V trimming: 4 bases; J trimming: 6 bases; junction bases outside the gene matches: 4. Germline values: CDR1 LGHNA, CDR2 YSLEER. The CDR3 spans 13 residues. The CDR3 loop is CASSLRGQDGYTF. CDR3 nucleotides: TGCGCCAGCAGCCTTAGGGGACAGGATGGCTACACCTTC.

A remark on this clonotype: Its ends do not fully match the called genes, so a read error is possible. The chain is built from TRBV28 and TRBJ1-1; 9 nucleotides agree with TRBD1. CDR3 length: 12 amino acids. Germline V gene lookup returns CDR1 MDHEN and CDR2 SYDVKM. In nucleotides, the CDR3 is TGTGCCAGCAATTTAGGGGACAGGGCAGCTTTCTTT. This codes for CASNLGDRAAFF.

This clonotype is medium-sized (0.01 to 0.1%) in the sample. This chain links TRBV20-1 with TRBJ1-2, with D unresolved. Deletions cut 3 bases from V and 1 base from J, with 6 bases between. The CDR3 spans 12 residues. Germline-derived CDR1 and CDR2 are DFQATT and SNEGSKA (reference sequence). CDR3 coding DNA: TGCAGTGCTAGGGACTTTAACTATGGCTACACCTTC. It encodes CSARDFNYGYTF.

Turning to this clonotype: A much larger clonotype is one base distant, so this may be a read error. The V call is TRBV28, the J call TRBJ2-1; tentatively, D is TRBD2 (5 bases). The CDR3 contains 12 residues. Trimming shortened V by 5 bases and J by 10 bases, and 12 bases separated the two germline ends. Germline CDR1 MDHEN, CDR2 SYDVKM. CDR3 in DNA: TGTGCCAGCAGTGCTCGTGACTACGAGCAGTTCTTC. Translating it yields CASSARDYEQFF.

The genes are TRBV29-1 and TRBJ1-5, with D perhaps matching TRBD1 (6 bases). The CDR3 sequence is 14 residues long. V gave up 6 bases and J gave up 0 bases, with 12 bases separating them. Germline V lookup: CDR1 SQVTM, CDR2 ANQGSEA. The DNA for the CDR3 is TGCAGCGTCCGGGACACAGATAGCAATCAGCCCCAGCATTTT. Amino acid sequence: CSVRDTDSNQPQHF.

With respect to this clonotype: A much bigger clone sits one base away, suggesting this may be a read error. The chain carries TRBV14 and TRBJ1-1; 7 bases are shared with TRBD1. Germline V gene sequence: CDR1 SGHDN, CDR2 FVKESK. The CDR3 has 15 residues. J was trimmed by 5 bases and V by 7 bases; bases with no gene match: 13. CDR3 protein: CASIKRTGASTEAFF. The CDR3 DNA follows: TGTGCCAGCATTAAGAGAACAGGGGCCTCGACTGAAGCTTTCTTT.

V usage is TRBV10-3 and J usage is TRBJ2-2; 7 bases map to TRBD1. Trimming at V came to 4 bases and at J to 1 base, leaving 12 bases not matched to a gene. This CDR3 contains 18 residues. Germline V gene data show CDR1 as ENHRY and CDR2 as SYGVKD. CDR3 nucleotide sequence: TGTGCCATCAGTGGATCGTATACAGGGGCCCTGAACACCGGGGAGCTGTTTTTT. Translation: CAISGSYTGALNTGELFF.

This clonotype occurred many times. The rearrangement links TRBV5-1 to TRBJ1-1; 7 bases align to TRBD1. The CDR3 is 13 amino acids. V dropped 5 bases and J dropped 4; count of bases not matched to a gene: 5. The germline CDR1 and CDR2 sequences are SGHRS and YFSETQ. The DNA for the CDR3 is TGCGCCAGCAGAATAGCAGGGGGCACTGAAGCTTTCTTT. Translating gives CASRIAGGTEAFF.

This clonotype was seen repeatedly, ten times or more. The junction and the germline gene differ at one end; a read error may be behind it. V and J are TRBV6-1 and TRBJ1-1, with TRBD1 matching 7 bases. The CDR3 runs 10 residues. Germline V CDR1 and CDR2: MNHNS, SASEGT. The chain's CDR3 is CASRDRRALF. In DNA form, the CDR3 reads TGTGCCAGTCGGGACAGAAGGGCTCTCTTT.

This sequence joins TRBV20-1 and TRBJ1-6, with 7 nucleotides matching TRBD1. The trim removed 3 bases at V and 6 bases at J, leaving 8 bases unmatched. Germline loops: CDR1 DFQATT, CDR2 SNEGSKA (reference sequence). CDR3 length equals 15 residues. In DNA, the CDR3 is TGCAGTGCTAGCCCAGGGGGGGTTATTAATTCACCCCTCCACTTT. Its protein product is CSASPGGVINSPLHF.

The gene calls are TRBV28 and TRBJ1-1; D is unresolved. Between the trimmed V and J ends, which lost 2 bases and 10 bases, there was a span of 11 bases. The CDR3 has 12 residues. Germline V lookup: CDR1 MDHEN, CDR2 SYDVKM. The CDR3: CASSLNDRGAFF. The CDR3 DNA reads TGTGCCAGCAGTTTAAATGATCGGGGAGCTTTCTTT.

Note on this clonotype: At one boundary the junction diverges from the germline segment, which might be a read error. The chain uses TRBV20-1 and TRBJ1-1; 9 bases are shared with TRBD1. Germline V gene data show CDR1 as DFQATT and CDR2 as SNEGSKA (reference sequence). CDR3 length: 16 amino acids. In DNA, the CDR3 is TGCAGTGCCCCACTCCTGGGACAGGGATTGGTCACTGAAGCTTCCTTT. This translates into CSAPLLGQGLVTEASF.

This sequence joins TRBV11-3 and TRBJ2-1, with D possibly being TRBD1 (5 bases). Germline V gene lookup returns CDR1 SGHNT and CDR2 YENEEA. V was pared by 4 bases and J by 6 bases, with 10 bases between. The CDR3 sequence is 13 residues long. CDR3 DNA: TGTGCCAGCAGCTCGGACACGTGCAATGAGCAGTTCTTC. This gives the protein CASSSDTCNEQFF. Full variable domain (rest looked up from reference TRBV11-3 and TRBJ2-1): EAGVVQSPRYKIIEKKQPVAFWCNPISGHNTLYWYLQNLGQGPELLIRYENEEAVDDSQLPKDRFSAERLKGVDSTLKIQPAELGDSAVYLCASSSDTCNEQFFGPGTRLTVL.

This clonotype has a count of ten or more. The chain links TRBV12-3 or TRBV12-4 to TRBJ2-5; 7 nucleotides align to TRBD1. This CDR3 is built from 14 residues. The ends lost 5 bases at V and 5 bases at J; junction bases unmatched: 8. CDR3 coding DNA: TGTGCCAGCAGTGTCAGACAGGGTGTGGAGACCCAGTACTTC. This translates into CASSVRQGVETQYF.

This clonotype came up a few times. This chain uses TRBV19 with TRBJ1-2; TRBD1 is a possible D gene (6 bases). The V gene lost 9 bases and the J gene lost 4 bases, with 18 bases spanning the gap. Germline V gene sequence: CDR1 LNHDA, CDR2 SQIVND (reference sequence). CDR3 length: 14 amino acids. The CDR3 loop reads CASHRRGGAYGYTF. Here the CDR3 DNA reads TGTGCCAGCCACCGGAGGGGGGGGGCCTATGGCTACACCTTC.

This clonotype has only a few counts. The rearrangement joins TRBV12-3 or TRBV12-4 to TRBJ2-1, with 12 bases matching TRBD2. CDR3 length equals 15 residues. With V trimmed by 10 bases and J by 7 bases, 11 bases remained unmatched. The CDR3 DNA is TGTGCCAACTCCCGGGGGACTAGCGGGTCTAATGAGCAGTTCTTC. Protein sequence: CANSRGTSGSNEQFF.

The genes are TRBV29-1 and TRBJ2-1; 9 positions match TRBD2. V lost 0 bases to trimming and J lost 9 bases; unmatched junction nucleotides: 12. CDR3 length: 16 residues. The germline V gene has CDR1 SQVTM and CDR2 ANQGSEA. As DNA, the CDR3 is TGCAGCGTTGAAGATACTTGGCGGGAGGGGATGGGTGAGCAGTTCTTC. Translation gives CSVEDTWREGMGEQFF.

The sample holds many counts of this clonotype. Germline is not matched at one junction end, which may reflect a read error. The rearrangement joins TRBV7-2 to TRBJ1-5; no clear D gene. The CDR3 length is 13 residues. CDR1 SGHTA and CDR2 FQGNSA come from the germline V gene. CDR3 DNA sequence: TGTGCCAGCAGCCTAGCGACGGGGAAGCCCCAGCATTTT. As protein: CASSLATGKPQHF.

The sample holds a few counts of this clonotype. The CDR3 reads CASSLEGIEAFF. The CDR3 DNA follows: TGTGCCAGCAGCTTAGAGGGGATTGAAGCTTTCTTT. The chain recombines TRBV11-2 with TRBJ1-1; the D is unclear. There are 12 residues in the CDR3. Trimming shortened V by 0 bases and J by 7 bases, and 6 bases separated the two germline ends. CDR1 and CDR2 (germline): SGHAT, FQNNGV.